This TCR beta chain was identified during a study of cytomegalovirus exposure and HLA in healthy donors. The PCR made use of 60 Vbeta and 13 Jbeta primers. Sequencing used immunoSEQ multiplex PCR; TCRdb keeps in-frame clones, though not all of them. This sample's clone table lists some 70,000 clones. The CDR3 spans 15 residues. Germline V gene data show CDR1 as SGHDT and CDR2 as YYEEEE. The V and J ends lost 3 bases and 4 bases, in that order; junction bases with no gene match: 5. This sequence joins TRBV5-6 and TRBJ2-7; 12 bases fit TRBD2. Sample: PBMCs. This TCR was sampled from a man in his forties or fifties in good health and CMV-seronegative. CDR3 sequence reads: CASSSPSGRAYEQYF. DNA for the CDR3: TGTGCCAGCAGCTCTCCTAGCGGGAGGGCGTACGAGCAGTACTTC. The full variable domain, completed using reference TRBV5-6 and TRBJ2-7, is DAGVTQSPTHLIKTRGQQVTLRCSPKSGHDTVSWYQQALGQGPQFIFQYYEEEERQRGNFPDRFSGHQFPNYSSELNVNALLLGDSALYLCASSSPSGRAYEQYFGPGTRLTVT.